Listed here are 17 T cell receptor beta chains from one sample, sequenced in a study of vaccination effects on CD4 cells after COVID-19. Repertoires were generated with immunoSEQ multiplex PCR, while TCRdb's copy carries only in-frame clones and drops some. Found here are about 24,000 clones, under 75% of them singletons; the top ten hold around 12%. Antigen specificity for these receptors is unknown. Pools of viral peptides were used by the ViraFEST assay to expand antigen-specific CD4+ T cells ahead of sequencing. Upon completion of around 9 days in culture, CD4+ T cells were isolated. The study found no prior SARS-CoV-2 infection in the vaccine recipients, who tested negative for nucleocapsid antibodies. Sequenced here: CD4+ T cells from PBMCs cultured with HCoV-OC43 spike peptides, sampled before COVID-19 vaccination. As for subset: HCoV-OC43 spike overlapping peptide pool stimulation. The origin of the receptors is a human donor who received a COVID-19 vaccine.

The chain uses TRBV11-2 and TRBJ1-2, with D maybe TRBD1 (6 bases). Germline V gene sequence: CDR1 SGHAT, CDR2 FQNNGV. This CDR3 comprises 18 residues. V lost 4 bases to trimming and J lost 4 bases, with 25 bases between them. As DNA, the CDR3 is TGTGCCAGCAGCTCAATAAGGACCGGGACAAGGGGGTTCTATGGCTACACCTTC. Amino acid sequence: CASSSIRTGTRGFYGYTF. Filled out from reference TRBV11-2 and TRBJ1-2, the complete variable domain reads EAGVAQSPRYKIIEKRQSVAFWCNPISGHATLYWYQQILGQGPKLLIQFQNNGVVDDSQLPKDRFSAERLKGVDSTLKIQPAKLEDSAVYLCASSSIRTGTRGFYGYTFGSGTRLTVV.

CDR3 region: CSVDAAYTDTQYF. For the CDR3, the DNA is TGCAGCGTTGATGCAGCCTACACAGATACGCAGTATTTT. The genes are TRBV29-1 and TRBJ2-3; D unclear. Trimming pared 3 bases from V and 2 bases from J, leaving 9 bases between. The V gene's germline CDR1 is SQVTM and CDR2 ANQGSEA. This CDR3 spans 13 amino acids.

This clone was detected only once. This chain connects TRBV5-1 to TRBJ2-2, with 9 bases aligning to TRBD1. The CDR3 is made up of 15 amino acids. The V and J ends lost 4 bases and 3 bases, in that order; junction bases with no gene match: 4. The germline CDR1 and CDR2 sequences are SGHRS and YFSETQ. DNA of the CDR3: TGCGCCAGCAGCCCTCGGACAGGGGACACCGGGGAGCTGTTTTTT. It specifies CASSPRTGDTGELFF.

This clone turned up a few times. This rearrangement joins TRBV7-9 to TRBJ1-2, with D maybe TRBD1 (5 bases). Trimming shortened V by 5 bases and J by 4 bases, and 8 bases separated the two germline ends. CDR3 length: 12 residues. Germline CDR1 is SEHNR and CDR2 is FQNEAQ (reference sequence). CDR3 sequence (DNA): TGTGCCAGCAGCGCAGACAGCTATGGCTACACCTTC. Translating it yields CASSADSYGYTF.

This clone was counted between two and nine times. The chain has TRBV6-1 and TRBJ1-2; D not resolved. CDR1 and CDR2 (germline): MNHNS, SASEGT. Deletions cut 1 base from V and 4 bases from J, with 13 bases between. This CDR3 has 15 residues. As DNA, the CDR3 is TGTGCCAGCAGTGAAGAGAGCACAGCGATCTATGGCTACACCTTC. Translated: CASSEESTAIYGYTF.

This clone was detected only a few times. V gene TRBV5-1 combines with J gene TRBJ2-7, with 8 nucleotides matching TRBD1. Germline CDR1 is SGHRS and CDR2 is YFSETQ. The CDR3 has 13 amino acids. The ends lost 4 bases at V and 3 bases at J; junction bases unmatched: 3. The CDR3 coding sequence is TGCGCCAGCAGCGTAACAGGGGGCTACGAGCAGTACTTC. The encoded protein is CASSVTGGYEQYF.

In its sample, this clone was seen once. V gene TRBV7-8 combines with J gene TRBJ2-3; the match to TRBD2 covers 13 bases. Germline V gives CDR1 SGHVS, CDR2 FQNEAQ. The V and J ends lost 4 bases and 6 bases, in that order; junction bases with no gene match: 10. The CDR3 has 17 amino acids. The CDR3 region is CASSSRLGLAGADTQYF. CDR3 DNA: TGTGCCAGCAGCTCACGCCTCGGACTAGCGGGAGCGGATACGCAGTATTTT.

The chain carries TRBV3-1 (or the pseudogene TRBV3-2) and TRBJ2-2; TRBD2 might be the D (6 bases). Germline lookup yields CDR1 LGHDT and CDR2 YNNKEL (reference sequence). This CDR3 region has 15 residues. The germline V and J ends were trimmed by 1 base and 5 bases, with 11 bases remaining between them. The DNA of the CDR3 is TGTGCCAGCAGCCAAGGTGGGGGGAAAACCGGGGAGCTGTTTTTT. Its translation: CASSQGGGKTGELFF.

This rearrangement joins TRBV10-1 to TRBJ2-7; weak D call: TRBD2 (6 bases). V lost 0 bases and J lost 2, with 14 bases in between. The germline V gene encodes CDR1 WNHNN and CDR2 SYGVQD (reference sequence). CDR3 length equals 16 residues. CDR3 coding DNA: TGCGCCAGCAGTGAGTCGATGGCGGGGAGTCCCTACGAGCAGTACTTC. Its translation: CASSESMAGSPYEQYF.

This clone was picked up a small number of times. V gene TRBV18 combines with J gene TRBJ1-3; D remains ambiguous. The CDR3 is made up of 15 amino acids. Trimming removed 2 bases from V and 0 bases from J, with 8 bases in between. Germline-derived CDR1 and CDR2 are KGHSH and LQKENI. The CDR3 sequence: CASSPDTVSGNTIYF. As DNA, the CDR3 is TGTGCCAGCTCACCAGACACAGTCTCTGGAAACACCATATATTTT.

The V gene is TRBV6-1, the J gene TRBJ2-1; D is unresolved. This CDR3 has 12 residues. Germline CDR1 is MNHNS and CDR2 is SASEGT. V shed 3 bases and J shed 8 bases, with 8 bases lying between them. The CDR3 DNA sequence: TGTGCCAGCAGTGACGTACAGTATGAGCAGTTCTTC. Encoded protein: CASSDVQYEQFF.

This chain joins TRBV11-3 and TRBJ2-3; no clear D. The CDR3 covers 12 residues. V lost 4 bases, J lost 3 bases, and 5 bases lay in between. Germline V gene sequence: CDR1 SGHNT, CDR2 YENEEA. The CDR3: CASSSYTDTQYF. The CDR3 DNA follows: TGTGCCAGCAGCTCTTATACAGATACGCAGTATTTT.

This clone is categorized as medium-sized. V and J are TRBV2 and TRBJ2-3; D is perhaps TRBD1 or TRBD2 (5 bases each). The CDR3 loop spans 14 amino acids. Per the germline V gene, CDR1 is SNHLY and CDR2 is FYNNEI. Trimming took off 8 bases at V and 6 bases at J, with 18 bases between the two ends. CDR3 coding DNA: TGTGCCAGCGGGCTGGGTGGGGGTCCTGATACGCAGTATTTT. It translates to CASGLGGGPDTQYF.

The chain has TRBV4-2 and TRBJ2-2; 9 bases are shared with TRBD2. Unmatched junction bases numbered 14, after V lost 0 bases and J lost 6 bases. Germline V gives CDR1 LGHNA, CDR2 YNFKEQ. The CDR3 totals 19 residues. The DNA for the CDR3 is TGTGCCAGCAGCCAAGAAGGAGGGGTCCGGGCGGGAGGGGCCGGGGAGCTGTTTTTT. Residues: CASSQEGGVRAGGAGELFF.

The chain joins TRBV6-5 to TRBJ2-5, with D perhaps TRBD1 (6 bases). This CDR3 is 12 amino acids long. Germline V gene data show CDR1 as MNHEY and CDR2 as SVGAGI. V lost 4 bases and J lost 7, with 10 bases in between. The CDR3 DNA sequence: TGTGCCAGCAGTTCCGAAGGGGGGACCCAGTACTTC. Residues: CASSSEGGTQYF.

J is TRBJ1-3 and V is TRBV5-1, with a possible D match to TRBD1 (5 bases). V lost 4 bases, J lost 2 bases, and 16 bases lay in between. Germline CDR1 and CDR2: SGHRS and YFSETQ. This CDR3 spans 16 amino acids. In DNA, the CDR3 is TGCGCCAGCAGCACGAACGGGGGGACGGCTGGAAACACCATATATTTT. This gives the protein CASSTNGGTAGNTIYF. Full variable domain (rest looked up from reference TRBV5-1 and TRBJ1-3): KAGVTQTPRYLIKTRGQQVTLSCSPISGHRSVSWYQQTPGQGLQFLFEYFSETQRNKGNFPGRFSGRQFSNSRSEMNVSTLELGDSALYLCASSTNGGTAGNTIYFGEGSWLTVV.

This chain uses TRBV7-9 with TRBJ2-1; D is unresolved. This CDR3 region has 8 residues. CDR1 is SEHNR, CDR2 FQNEAQ, per germline (reference sequence). Trimming stripped 3 bases from V and 16 bases from J, with 4 bases between. CDR3 bases: TGTGCCAGCAGCTTGGATTTCTTC. Protein sequence: CASSLDFF.